This T cell receptor beta chain emerged from a study of control samples from healthy donors and cancer patients. The CDR3 extends over 14 amino acids. Germline V gene lookup returns CDR1 ENHRY and CDR2 SYGVKD. V gave up 3 bases and J gave up 0 bases, with 5 bases separating them. Data came from immunoSEQ multiplex PCR; TCRdb stores just in-frame clones and leaves some out. This sample yields around 96,000 clones, of which 80% to 95% are seen a single time; more than 7% belongs to the top ten. This receptor was obtained from a man aged 18 to 35 in good health. Sequencing was done on a sample of blood. The chain carries TRBV10-3 and TRBJ1-4; no firm D call. The CDR3 is CAISDRATNEKLFF. CDR3 DNA sequence: TGTGCCATCAGTGACAGAGCAACTAATGAAAAACTGTTTTTT.